Described below is a single TCR beta chain sequence and its context. The sample originates from a study of shared clonotypes between healthy human individuals. In the sorted-subset replicate PCRs, around 200 ng DNA, around 30,000 T cell genomes, was used. TCRdb keeps only in-frame clones here, not all; method: immunoSEQ multiplex PCR. The sample gives over a million clones, more than 95% of which show up once; 1% to 1.5% is in the top ten. The sequenced sample was naive CD4+ T cells sorted from blood. Subset indicated: CD45RA+ positively selected. The source is a man aged 25 to 40 in good health.

CDR3 sequence reads: CASSFRQTATNEKLFF. The CDR3 coding sequence is TGTGCCAGCAGCTTCCGACAGACTGCAACTAATGAAAAACTGTTTTTT. V and J are TRBV7-9 and TRBJ1-4, with D possibly TRBD1 on 5 matching bases. V was clipped by 3 bases and J by 0 bases, with 11 bases between them. This CDR3 region has 16 residues. Germline CDR1 and CDR2: SEHNR and FQNEAQ (reference sequence).